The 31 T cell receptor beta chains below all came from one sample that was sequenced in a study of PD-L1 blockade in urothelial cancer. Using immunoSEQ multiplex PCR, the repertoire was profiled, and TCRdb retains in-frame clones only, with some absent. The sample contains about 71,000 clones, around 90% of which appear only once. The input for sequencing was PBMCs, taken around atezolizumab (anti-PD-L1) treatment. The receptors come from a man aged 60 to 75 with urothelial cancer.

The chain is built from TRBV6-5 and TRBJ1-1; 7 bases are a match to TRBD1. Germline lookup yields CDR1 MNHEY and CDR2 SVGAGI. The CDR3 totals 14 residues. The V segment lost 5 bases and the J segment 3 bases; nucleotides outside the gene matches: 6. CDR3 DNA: TGTGCCAGCAGTAACGGGGGACAGTACACTGAAGCTTTCTTT. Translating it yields CASSNGGQYTEAFF.

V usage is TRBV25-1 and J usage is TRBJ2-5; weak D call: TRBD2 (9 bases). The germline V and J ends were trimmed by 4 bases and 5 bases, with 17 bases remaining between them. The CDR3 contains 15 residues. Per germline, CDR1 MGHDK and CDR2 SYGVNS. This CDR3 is CASSVQGAGGETQYF. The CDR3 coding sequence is TGTGCCAGCAGTGTTCAGGGGGCGGGGGGGGAGACCCAGTACTTC.

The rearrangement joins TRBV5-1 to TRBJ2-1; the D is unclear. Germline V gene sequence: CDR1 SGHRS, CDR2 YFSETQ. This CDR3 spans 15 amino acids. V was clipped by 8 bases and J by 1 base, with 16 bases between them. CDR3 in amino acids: CASSQWVRSYNEQFF. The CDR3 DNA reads TGCGCCAGTAGCCAGTGGGTGAGGTCCTACAATGAGCAGTTCTTC.

CDR3 sequence (DNA): TGCGCCAGCAGCCAGCCGACCCGTAGCGTAGATACGCAGTATTTT. This encodes CASSQPTRSVDTQYF. This chain uses TRBV4-1 with TRBJ2-3; TRBD2 might be the D (5 bases). The germline CDR1 and CDR2 sequences are MGHRA and YSYEKL. The ends were cut back, 3 bases at V and 5 bases at J, with 15 bases in the middle. The CDR3 has 15 residues.

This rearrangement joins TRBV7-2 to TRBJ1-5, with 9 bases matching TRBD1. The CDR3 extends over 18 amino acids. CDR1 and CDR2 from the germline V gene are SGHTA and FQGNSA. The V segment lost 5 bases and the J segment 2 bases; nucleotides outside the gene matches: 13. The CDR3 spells CASSRLGQGWFGNQPQHF. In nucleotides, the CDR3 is TGTGCCAGCAGCCGCTTGGGACAGGGTTGGTTCGGCAATCAGCCCCAGCATTTT.

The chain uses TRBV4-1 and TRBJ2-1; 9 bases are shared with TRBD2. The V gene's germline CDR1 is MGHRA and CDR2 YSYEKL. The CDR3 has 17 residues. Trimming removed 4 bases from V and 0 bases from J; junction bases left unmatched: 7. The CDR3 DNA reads TGCGCCAGCAGCCGGAAAGCGGGAGGTAGCTCCTACAATGAGCAGTTCTTC. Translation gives CASSRKAGGSSYNEQFF.

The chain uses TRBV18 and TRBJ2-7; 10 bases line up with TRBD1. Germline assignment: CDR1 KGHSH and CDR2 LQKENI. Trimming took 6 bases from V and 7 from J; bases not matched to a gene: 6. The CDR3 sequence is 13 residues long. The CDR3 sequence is CASSFDRGQEQYF. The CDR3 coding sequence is TGTGCCAGCTCTTTCGACAGGGGGCAAGAGCAGTACTTC.

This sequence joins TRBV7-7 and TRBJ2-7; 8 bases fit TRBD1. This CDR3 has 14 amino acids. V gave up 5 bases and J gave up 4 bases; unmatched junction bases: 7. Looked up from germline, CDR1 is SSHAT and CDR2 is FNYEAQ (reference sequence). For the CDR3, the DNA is TGTGCCAGCAGCCCTAGCCAGGGGGCTTACGAGCAGTACTTC. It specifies CASSPSQGAYEQYF.

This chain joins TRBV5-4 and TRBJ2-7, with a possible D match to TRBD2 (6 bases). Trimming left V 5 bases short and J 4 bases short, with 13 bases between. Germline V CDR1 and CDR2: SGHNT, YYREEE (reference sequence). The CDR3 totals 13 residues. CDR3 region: CASSFSGVYEQYF. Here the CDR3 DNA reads TGTGCCAGCAGTTTTAGCGGAGTTTACGAGCAGTACTTC.

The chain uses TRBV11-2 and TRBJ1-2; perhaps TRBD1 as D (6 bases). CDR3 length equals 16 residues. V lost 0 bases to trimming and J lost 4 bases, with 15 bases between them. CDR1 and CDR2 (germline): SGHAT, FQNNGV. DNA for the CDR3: TGTGCCAGCAGCTTAGATCTTCTCGGACAGACCTATGGCTACACCTTC. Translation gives CASSLDLLGQTYGYTF.

The CDR3 sequence: CASSHTGTGRFWANVLTF. CDR3 DNA: TGTGCCAGCAGCCATACCGGGACAGGGCGGTTTTGGGCCAACGTCCTGACTTTC. The chain uses TRBV14 and TRBJ2-6, with 9 bases identical to TRBD1. V lost 3 bases, J lost 5 bases, and 11 bases stayed unmatched. The germline CDR1 and CDR2 sequences are SGHDN and FVKESK. The length of the CDR3 is 18 residues.

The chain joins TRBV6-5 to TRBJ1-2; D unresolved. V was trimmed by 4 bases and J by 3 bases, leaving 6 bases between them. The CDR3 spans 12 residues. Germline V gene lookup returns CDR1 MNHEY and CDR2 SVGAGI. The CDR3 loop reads CASSSDYYGYTF. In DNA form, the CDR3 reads TGTGCCAGCAGTTCCGACTACTATGGCTACACCTTC.

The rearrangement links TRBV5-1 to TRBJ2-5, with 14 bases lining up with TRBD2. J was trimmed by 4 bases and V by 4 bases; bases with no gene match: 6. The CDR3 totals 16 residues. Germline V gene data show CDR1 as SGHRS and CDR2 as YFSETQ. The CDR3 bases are TGCGCCAGCAGCACCGGGACTAGCGGGGGTCGAGAGACCCAGTACTTC. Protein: CASSTGTSGGRETQYF.

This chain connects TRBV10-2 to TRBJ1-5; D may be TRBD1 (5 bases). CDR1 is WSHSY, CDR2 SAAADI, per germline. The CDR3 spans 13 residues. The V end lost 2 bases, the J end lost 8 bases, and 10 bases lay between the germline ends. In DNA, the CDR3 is TGCGCCAGCAGTGAGGCAGGGCCCAAGCCCCAGCATTTT. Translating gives CASSEAGPKPQHF.

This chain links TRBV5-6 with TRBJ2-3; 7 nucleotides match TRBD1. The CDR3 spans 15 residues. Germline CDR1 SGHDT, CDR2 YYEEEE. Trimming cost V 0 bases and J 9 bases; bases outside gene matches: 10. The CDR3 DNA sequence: TGTGCCAGCAGCTTGGGGGACAGACAAATCGAGACGCAGTATTTT. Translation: CASSLGDRQIETQYF. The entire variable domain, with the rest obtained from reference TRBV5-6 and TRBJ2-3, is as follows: DAGVTQSPTHLIKTRGQQVTLRCSPKSGHDTVSWYQQALGQGPQFIFQYYEEEERQRGNFPDRFSGHQFPNYSSELNVNALLLGDSALYLCASSLGDRQIETQYFGPGTRLTVL.

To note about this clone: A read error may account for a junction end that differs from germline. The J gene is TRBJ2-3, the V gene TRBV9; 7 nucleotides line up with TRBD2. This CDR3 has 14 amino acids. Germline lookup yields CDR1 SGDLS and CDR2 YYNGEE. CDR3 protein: CAGSLAGVVDTQYF. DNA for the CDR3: TGTGCCGGCAGTTTGGCGGGGGTCGTGGATACGCAGTATTTT.

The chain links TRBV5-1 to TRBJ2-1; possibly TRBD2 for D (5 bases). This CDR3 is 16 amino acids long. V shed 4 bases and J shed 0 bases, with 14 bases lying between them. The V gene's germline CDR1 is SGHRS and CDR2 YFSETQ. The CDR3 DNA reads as TGCGCCAGCAGCCCGGGAACGGGGAGCTCCTACAATGAGCAGTTCTTC. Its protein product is CASSPGTGSSYNEQFF.

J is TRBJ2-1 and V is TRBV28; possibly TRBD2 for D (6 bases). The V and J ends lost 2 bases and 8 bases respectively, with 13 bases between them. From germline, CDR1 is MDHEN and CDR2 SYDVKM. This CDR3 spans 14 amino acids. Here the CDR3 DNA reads TGTGCCAGCAGTTTACCCGGGAGTATCTATGAGCAGTTCTTC. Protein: CASSLPGSIYEQFF.

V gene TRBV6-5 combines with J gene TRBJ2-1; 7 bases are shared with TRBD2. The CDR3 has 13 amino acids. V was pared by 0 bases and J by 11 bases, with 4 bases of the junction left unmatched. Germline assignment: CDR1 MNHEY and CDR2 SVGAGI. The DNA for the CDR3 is TGTGCCAGCAGTTACTCGACAGCGGGGCAGCAGTTCTTC. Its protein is CASSYSTAGQQFF.

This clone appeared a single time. The CDR3 sequence: CASNRDSHTDTQYF. In DNA form, the CDR3 reads TGTGCCAGCAATCGGGACTCCCACACAGATACGCAGTATTTT. The V gene is TRBV6-6, the J gene TRBJ2-3; tentatively, D is TRBD2 (6 bases). Trimming stripped 7 bases from V and 2 bases from J, with 13 bases between. The germline gives CDR1 MNHNY, CDR2 SVGAGI (reference sequence). The CDR3 is 14 amino acids.

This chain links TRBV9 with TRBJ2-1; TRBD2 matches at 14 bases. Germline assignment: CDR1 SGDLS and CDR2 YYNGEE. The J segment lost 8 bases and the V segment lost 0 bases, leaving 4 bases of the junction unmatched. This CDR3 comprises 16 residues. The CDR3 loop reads CASSVGTSGRYDEQFF. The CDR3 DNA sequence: TGTGCCAGCAGCGTAGGGACTAGCGGGAGGTATGATGAGCAGTTCTTC.

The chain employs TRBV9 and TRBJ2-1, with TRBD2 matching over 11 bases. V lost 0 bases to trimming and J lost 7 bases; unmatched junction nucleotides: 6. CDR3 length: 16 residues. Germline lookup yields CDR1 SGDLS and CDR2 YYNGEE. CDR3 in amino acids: CASSVGGTSGLNEQFF. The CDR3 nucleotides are TGTGCCAGCAGCGTAGGTGGGACTAGCGGTCTAAATGAGCAGTTCTTC.

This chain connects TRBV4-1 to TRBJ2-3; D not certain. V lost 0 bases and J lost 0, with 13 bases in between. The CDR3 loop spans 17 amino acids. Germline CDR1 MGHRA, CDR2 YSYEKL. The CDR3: CASSQELHPLSTDTQYF. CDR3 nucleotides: TGCGCCAGCAGCCAAGAGCTCCACCCTCTAAGCACAGATACGCAGTATTTT.

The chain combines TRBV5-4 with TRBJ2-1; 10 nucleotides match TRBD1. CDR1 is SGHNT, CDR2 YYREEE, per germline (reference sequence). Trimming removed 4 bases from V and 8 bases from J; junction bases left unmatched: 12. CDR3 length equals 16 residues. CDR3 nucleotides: TGTGCCAGCAGCCCCGGCGGGACAGGGGTTTATTATGAGCAGTTCTTC. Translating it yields CASSPGGTGVYYEQFF.

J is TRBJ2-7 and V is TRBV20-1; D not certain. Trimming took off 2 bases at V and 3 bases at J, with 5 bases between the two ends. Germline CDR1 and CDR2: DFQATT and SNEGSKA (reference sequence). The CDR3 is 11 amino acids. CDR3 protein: CSARMSYEQYF. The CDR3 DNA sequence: TGCAGTGCTAGAATGAGCTACGAGCAGTACTTC.

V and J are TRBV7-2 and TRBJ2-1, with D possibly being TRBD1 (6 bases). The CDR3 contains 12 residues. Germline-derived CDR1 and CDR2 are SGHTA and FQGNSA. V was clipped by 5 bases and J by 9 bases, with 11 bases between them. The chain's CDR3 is CASSVYRAEQFF. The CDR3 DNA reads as TGTGCCAGCAGCGTTTACAGGGCTGAGCAGTTCTTC.

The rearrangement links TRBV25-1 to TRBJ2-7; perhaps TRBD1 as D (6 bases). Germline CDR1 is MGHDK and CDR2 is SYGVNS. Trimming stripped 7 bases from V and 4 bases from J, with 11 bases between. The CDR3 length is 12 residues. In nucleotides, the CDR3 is TGTGCCAGCATGGACAGACTTTACGAGCAGTACTTC. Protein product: CASMDRLYEQYF.

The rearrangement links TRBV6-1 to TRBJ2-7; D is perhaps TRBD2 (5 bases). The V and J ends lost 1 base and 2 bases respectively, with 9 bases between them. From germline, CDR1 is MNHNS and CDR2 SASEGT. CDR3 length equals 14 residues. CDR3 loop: CASSEGEGPYEQYF. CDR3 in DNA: TGTGCCAGCAGTGAAGGTGAGGGCCCCTACGAGCAGTACTTC.

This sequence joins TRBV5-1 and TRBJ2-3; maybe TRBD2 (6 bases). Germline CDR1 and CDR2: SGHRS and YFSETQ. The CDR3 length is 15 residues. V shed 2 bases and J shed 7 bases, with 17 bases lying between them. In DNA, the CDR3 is TGCGCCAGCAGCTTCGATATGAGCGGGCCCCATACGCAGTATTTT. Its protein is CASSFDMSGPHTQYF. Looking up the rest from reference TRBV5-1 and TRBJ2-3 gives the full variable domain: KAGVTQTPRYLIKTRGQQVTLSCSPISGHRSVSWYQQTPGQGLQFLFEYFSETQRNKGNFPGRFSGRQFSNSRSEMNVSTLELGDSALYLCASSFDMSGPHTQYFGPGTRLTVL.

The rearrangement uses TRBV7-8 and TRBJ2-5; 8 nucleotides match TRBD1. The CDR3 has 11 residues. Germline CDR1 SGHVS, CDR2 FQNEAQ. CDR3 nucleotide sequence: TGTGCGACAACAGGGGGGGAGACCCAGTACTTC. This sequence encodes CATTGGETQYF.

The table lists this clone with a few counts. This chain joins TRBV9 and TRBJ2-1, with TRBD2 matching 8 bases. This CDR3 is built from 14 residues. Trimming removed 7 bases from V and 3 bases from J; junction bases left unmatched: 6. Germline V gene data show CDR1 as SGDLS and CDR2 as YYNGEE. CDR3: CASSGSGGYNEQFF. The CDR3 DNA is TGTGCCAGCTCTGGGAGCGGGGGCTACAATGAGCAGTTCTTC.